Following are 13 T cell receptor beta chains from one sample sequenced in a study of blood T cell repertoires in COVID-19 (dated by TCRdb to 2018 to 2020). Receptors were amplified or captured by the immunoSEQ multiplex PCR assay. Drawn from immuneACCESS, this table holds only the in-frame rearrangements with V and J called that TCRdb kept. Clones are partly lost; checked studies trace under half to an unresolved V gene and leave the rest unexplained. In all, the sample holds under 250,000 clones, and 75% to 85% of those were seen once. The ten largest clones represent roughly 5.5% of the sample. Material: peripheral blood. The receptors come from a human donor in a cohort sampled during active COVID-19.

This chain uses TRBV30 with TRBJ1-1, with D possibly being TRBD1 (6 bases). The ends were cut back, 4 bases at V and 1 base at J, with 10 bases in the middle. The germline V gene encodes CDR1 GTSNPN and CDR2 SVGIG (reference sequence). The CDR3 contains 13 residues. This CDR3 is CAWKQGTNTEAFF. The CDR3 DNA follows: TGTGCCTGGAAGCAGGGGACGAACACTGAAGCTTTCTTT.

The chain employs TRBV7-9 and TRBJ2-2, with 7 bases that match TRBD2. The V gene's germline CDR1 is SEHNR and CDR2 FQNEAQ (reference sequence). The CDR3 spans 15 residues. Germline trimming cut 0 bases from V and 7 bases from J; bases unmatched to any gene: 5. As DNA, the CDR3 is TGTGCCAGCAGCTTAGCGGGAGGGCGAGTCGGGGAGCTGTTTTTT. Its protein is CASSLAGGRVGELFF.

A single count supports this clone. The CDR3 DNA follows: TGCGCCAGCAGCTTCAGCGGGGGGACCTACAATGAGCAGTTCTTC. It is translated as CASSFSGGTYNEQFF. The V gene is TRBV4-1, the J gene TRBJ2-1; 9 nucleotides align to TRBD2. This CDR3 has 15 residues. V shed 5 bases and J 2 bases; nucleotides not matched to a gene: 4. Germline V gene sequence: CDR1 MGHRA, CDR2 YSYEKL.

This sequence joins TRBV28 and TRBJ1-6, with D unresolved. The CDR3 has 14 amino acids. V was clipped by 6 bases and J by 8 bases, with 14 bases between them. Germline V gives CDR1 MDHEN, CDR2 SYDVKM. The CDR3 DNA is TGTGCCAGCAGCCCGAGGTGGCTGTATTCACCCCTCCACTTT. Its protein is CASSPRWLYSPLHF.

This clone came up many times. The chain is built from TRBV5-4 and TRBJ1-6, with 8 positions matching TRBD1. Germline CDR1 reads SGHNT; CDR2 reads YYREEE (reference sequence). CDR3 length: 14 residues. V trimming: 3 bases; J trimming: 6 bases; junction bases outside the gene matches: 2. CDR3 in amino acids: CASSSDRVNSPLHF. CDR3 DNA sequence: TGTGCCAGCAGCTCGGACAGGGTTAATTCACCCCTCCACTTT.

The chain carries TRBV5-4 and TRBJ2-1; TRBD2 matches 9 bases. V lost 4 bases, J lost 4 bases, and 12 bases stayed unmatched. The CDR3 runs 17 residues. Germline loops: CDR1 SGHNT, CDR2 YYREEE (reference sequence). The CDR3 bases are TGTGCCAGCAGCCTGGAGTTAGCGGGGGTATCTTACAATGAGCAGTTCTTC. This encodes CASSLELAGVSYNEQFF.

The J gene is TRBJ2-7, the V gene TRBV6-5; 7 bases match TRBD2. Germline CDR1 and CDR2: MNHEY and SVGAGI. V shed 8 bases, J shed 1 base, and the junction held 11 bases outside the gene matches. The CDR3 runs 15 residues. Written as DNA, the CDR3 is TGTGCCAGCTTTCGTAGCGGGCCATTATCCTACGAGCAGTACTTC. Translation: CASFRSGPLSYEQYF.

This clone was detected only once. This chain joins TRBV12-3 or TRBV12-4 and TRBJ1-1, with a possible D match to TRBD1 (5 bases). There are 13 residues in the CDR3. Deletions cut 2 bases from V and 6 bases from J, with 10 bases between. The CDR3 here is CASSLWGDAEAFF. CDR3 nucleotide sequence: TGTGCCAGCAGTTTATGGGGGGATGCTGAAGCTTTCTTT.

V and J are TRBV7-9 and TRBJ2-7; TRBD1 matches at 8 bases. The CDR3 covers 14 residues. Per the germline V gene, CDR1 is SEHNR and CDR2 is FQNEAQ (reference sequence). Germline trimming cut 5 bases from V and 7 bases from J; bases unmatched to any gene: 10. The CDR3 DNA is TGTGCCAGCAGCCCACACCAGGGGGCTAGAGAGCAGTACTTC. Protein product: CASSPHQGAREQYF.

This clone has a handful of counts. This chain joins TRBV29-1 and TRBJ1-2; 7 nucleotides line up with TRBD1. The CDR3 length is 12 residues. Trimming at V came to 7 bases and at J to 4 bases, leaving 6 bases not matched to a gene. Germline V gene sequence: CDR1 SQVTM, CDR2 ANQGSEA. The CDR3 loop reads CSATGAIYGYTF. In DNA, the CDR3 is TGCAGCGCAACAGGGGCCATCTATGGCTACACCTTC.

This sequence joins TRBV5-5 and TRBJ2-7; D perhaps matches TRBD1 (5 bases). Germline V gene data show CDR1 as SGHKS and CDR2 as YYEKEE (reference sequence). The length of the CDR3 is 13 residues. V lost 3 bases, J lost 6 bases, and 13 bases lay in between. CDR3 region: CASSSQPGSEQYF. As DNA, the CDR3 is TGTGCCAGCAGCTCGCAACCAGGGTCCGAGCAGTACTTC.

In DNA form, the CDR3 reads TGTGCCAGCTCACCCACCGCCCCACTAGCGGGGGACCGAATTACCACAGATACGCAGTATTTT. It encodes CASSPTAPLAGDRITTDTQYF. V and J are TRBV18 and TRBJ2-3; 11 nucleotides match TRBD2. The CDR3 covers 21 residues. V gave up 3 bases and J gave up 2 bases; unmatched junction bases: 19. The germline gives CDR1 KGHSH, CDR2 LQKENI.

The rearrangement links TRBV6-4 to TRBJ1-6, with no clear D. The CDR3 is 13 residues long. Looked up from germline, CDR1 is MRHNA and CDR2 is SNTAGT. V lost 5 bases and J 8 bases, leaving 10 bases between the germline ends. The CDR3 spells CASSPQSDSPLHF. CDR3 coding DNA: TGTGCCAGCAGTCCCCAATCGGATTCACCCCTCCACTTT.